These T cell receptor beta chains were read from a single sample in a study of molecular identifiers for immune sequencing clone quantification. MiXCR, applied by TCRdb to the PCR reads, yields one record per CDR3 protein. This repertoire shows around 320,000 distinct CDR3 sequences, roughly a quarter found once; its top ten account for about 0.7%. Material: naive CD8+ T cells from blood, with Jurkat cell RNA spiked in. The receptors were sampled from a human donor in good health. Some libraries in this study had Jurkat cell RNA spiked in. The conserved cysteine and the conserved F or W are not part of the CDR3 here. Each record gives: J gene, V gene, clone size, CDR3 protein. Clone size is not always given. Where it is, it says once, few, many or a class for expanded clones.

j_call: TRBJ1-3; v_call: TRBV18; clone_size: few; cdr3_aa: ASSPPGQGAFSGNTIY
j_call: TRBJ2-3; v_call: TRBV4-3; clone_size: .; cdr3_aa: ASSEKLAGSTDTQY
j_call: TRBJ2-7; v_call: TRBV7-9; clone_size: .; cdr3_aa: ASSPGTNDYEQY
j_call: TRBJ2-3; v_call: TRBV29-1; clone_size: many; cdr3_aa: SVETGDTDTQY
j_call: TRBJ2-1; v_call: TRBV6-2/TRBV6-3; clone_size: .; cdr3_aa: ASGYSGGGLDERF
j_call: TRBJ2-1; v_call: TRBV6-2/TRBV6-3; clone_size: few; cdr3_aa: ASFQGSEQF
j_call: TRBJ2-3; v_call: TRBV28; clone_size: .; cdr3_aa: ASTRVFPSGRDTQY
j_call: TRBJ1-5; v_call: TRBV12-3/TRBV12-4; clone_size: .; cdr3_aa: ASRTGTGLKQPQH
j_call: TRBJ2-1; v_call: TRBV30; clone_size: many; cdr3_aa: AWSGGTGHNEQF
j_call: TRBJ2-1; v_call: TRBV6-2/TRBV6-3; clone_size: .; cdr3_aa: ASREFINGQF
j_call: TRBJ1-5; v_call: TRBV27; clone_size: few; cdr3_aa: VSSLSTSGNQPQH
j_call: TRBJ2-3; v_call: TRBV27; clone_size: .; cdr3_aa: ASSLIRGPGGATDTQY
j_call: TRBJ2-3; v_call: TRBV29-1; clone_size: many; cdr3_aa: SVADRVSGY
j_call: TRBJ2-3; v_call: TRBV4-3; clone_size: few; cdr3_aa: ASSQEGKSYTDTQY
j_call: TRBJ2-7; v_call: TRBV7-9; clone_size: many; cdr3_aa: ASSLVGLQGQY
j_call: TRBJ2-7; v_call: TRBV20-1; clone_size: few; cdr3_aa: SARDLAESSYEQY
j_call: TRBJ1-1; v_call: TRBV7-3; clone_size: few; cdr3_aa: ASRGPNTEAF
j_call: TRBJ1-2; v_call: TRBV14; clone_size: few; cdr3_aa: ASSPDLSGISYGYT
j_call: TRBJ2-1; v_call: TRBV13; clone_size: .; cdr3_aa: ASSGRTGVSYNEQF
j_call: TRBJ2-5; v_call: TRBV30; clone_size: few; cdr3_aa: AWAGARETQY
j_call: TRBJ1-2; v_call: TRBV12-3/TRBV12-4; clone_size: few; cdr3_aa: ASSQTLNYGYT
j_call: TRBJ1-2; v_call: TRBV29-1; clone_size: many; cdr3_aa: SVQDGYYGYT
j_call: TRBJ2-1; v_call: TRBV25-1; clone_size: few; cdr3_aa: ASSMGDYYNEQF
j_call: TRBJ2-7; v_call: TRBV7-9; clone_size: many; cdr3_aa: ASSESIAVEQY
j_call: TRBJ1-4; v_call: TRBV6-6; clone_size: .; cdr3_aa: ASRRREAYNEKLF
j_call: TRBJ2-5; v_call: TRBV6-2/TRBV6-3; clone_size: many; cdr3_aa: ASSDDQETQY
j_call: TRBJ2-3; v_call: TRBV13; clone_size: few; cdr3_aa: ASQIGRGTDTQY
j_call: TRBJ2-3; v_call: TRBV19; clone_size: .; cdr3_aa: ASSMGTGRTDTQY
j_call: TRBJ1-3; v_call: TRBV28; clone_size: many; cdr3_aa: ASSFSRGNTIY
j_call: TRBJ2-4; v_call: TRBV2; clone_size: .; cdr3_aa: ASSDMGGRDIQY
j_call: TRBJ2-5; v_call: TRBV6-2/TRBV6-3; clone_size: .; cdr3_aa: ASEEQGKETQY
j_call: TRBJ2-7; v_call: TRBV4-1; clone_size: many; cdr3_aa: ASSQPGQKYEQY
j_call: TRBJ2-7; v_call: TRBV14; clone_size: few; cdr3_aa: ASRNSTSGYEQY
j_call: TRBJ1-1; v_call: TRBV28; clone_size: many; cdr3_aa: ASSHNEAF
j_call: TRBJ2-1; v_call: TRBV19; clone_size: .; cdr3_aa: ASNTWGRGEQF
j_call: TRBJ2-3; v_call: TRBV5-4; clone_size: few; cdr3_aa: ASSFGQVGDTQY